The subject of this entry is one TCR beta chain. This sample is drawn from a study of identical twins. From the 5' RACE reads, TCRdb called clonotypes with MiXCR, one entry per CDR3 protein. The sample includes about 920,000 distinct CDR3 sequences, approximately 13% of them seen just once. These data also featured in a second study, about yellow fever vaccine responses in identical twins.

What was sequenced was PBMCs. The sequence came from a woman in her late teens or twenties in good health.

The CDR3 nucleotides are TGCGCCAGCAGGAATACGGAGAGCTCCTACGAGCAGTACTTC. Its translation is CASRNTESSYEQYF. The rearrangement links TRBV5-1 to TRBJ2-7; D is undetermined. Germline V CDR1 and CDR2: SGHRS, YFSETQ. Deletions cut 5 bases from V and 0 bases from J, with 12 bases between. This CDR3 is built from 14 residues.